Below, 2 T cell receptor beta chains from the same sample are listed, as sequenced in a study of T-cell memory formation after mild COVID-19 (dated by TCRdb to the early 2020s). The library was produced with 5' RACE. TCRdb shows the sequencer as Illumina NovaSeq 6000. Starting from the raw public reads, TCRdb applied fastp trimming at Q25, assembled clones with MiXCR and retained in-frame beta chains. Rows are unified per CDR3 protein, each entry keeping the most common DNA and genes. The sample table holds about 240,000 distinct CDR3 sequences, of which around a tenth were seen once. Roughly 21% of the sample is taken by the ten largest. Input material: PBMCs or a T cell subset sorted from them (not recorded which). Receptors originate from a man younger than 35 who had mild COVID-19 (a few samples of this study predate the infection). The sample titles of this study are shuffled in the database, so cell type and time point are left out; the donor was told from shared clones.

The chain couples TRBV5-1 to TRBJ2-7; 8 nucleotides align to TRBD2. The CDR3 sequence is 15 residues long. The germline V gene encodes CDR1 SGHRS and CDR2 YFSETQ. J was trimmed by 7 bases and V by 4 bases; bases with no gene match: 13. CDR3 residues: CASSDRAGASQEQYF. In nucleotides, the CDR3 is TGCGCCAGCAGCGACCGAGCGGGGGCCTCCCAGGAGCAGTACTTC.

This clonotype was seen ten or more times. This chain joins TRBV5-1 and TRBJ1-6, with TRBD1 as a possible D gene (6 bases). Germline V gene lookup returns CDR1 SGHRS and CDR2 YFSETQ. The CDR3 consists of 14 residues. V was shortened by 4 bases and J by 6 bases, with 11 bases between the two germline ends. The CDR3 region has the DNA TGCGCCAGCAGCCTAACAGGGCGTAATTCACCCCTCCACTTT. It codes for CASSLTGRNSPLHF.